The 14 T cell receptor beta chains in this list originate from one sample, sequenced in a study of vaccination and CD4 T cells after COVID-19. The sample's treatment: approximately 9-day PBMC culture with coronavirus spike peptide pools or control peptides (ViraFEST assay). Which antigens these TCRs recognize remains unknown. The Oncomine TCR Beta short-read assay was applied to DNA of cultured CD4+ T cells. TCRdb re-called the PCR reads with MiXCR, one entry per CDR3 protein. The sample lists more than 12,000 distinct CDR3 sequences; about 29% were seen once. Material: CD4+ T cells from blood, cultured in vitro, obtained before SARS-CoV-2 vaccination. These receptors originate from a human donor who received a COVID-19 vaccine.

This sequence joins TRBV7-8 and TRBJ2-6, with D hard to call. V lost 6 bases to trimming and J lost 2 bases, with 11 bases between them. The V gene's germline CDR1 is SGHVS and CDR2 FQNEAQ. This CDR3 is built from 15 residues. The CDR3 reads CASSPIRAGANVLTF. In nucleotides, the CDR3 is TGTGCCAGCAGTCCCATCCGGGCTGGGGCCAACGTCCTGACTTTC.

The J gene is TRBJ2-7, the V gene TRBV5-4; tentative D call: TRBD1 (6 bases). CDR1 and CDR2 from the germline V gene are SGHNT and YYREEE (reference sequence). The V end was cut by 3 bases, the J end by 0 bases, with 10 bases between. CDR3 size: 14 residues. The CDR3: CASSSGTLSYEQYF. The CDR3 DNA reads as TGTGCCAGCAGCTCCGGGACACTCTCCTACGAGCAGTACTTC.

The chain links TRBV25-1 to TRBJ1-4; D unclear. The CDR3 length is 13 residues. V lost 4 bases and J 4 bases, leaving 7 bases between the germline ends. The V gene's germline CDR1 is MGHDK and CDR2 SYGVNS. The CDR3 DNA sequence: TGTGCCAGCAGTGCTTCAGTTAATGAAAAACTGTTTTTT. Translated, it gives CASSASVNEKLFF.

The chain has TRBV19 and TRBJ2-7; 12 bases are shared with TRBD1. The CDR3 length is 12 residues. V gave up 10 bases and J gave up 7 bases; unmatched junction bases: 5. In germline, CDR1 is LNHDA, CDR2 SQIVND (reference sequence). CDR3 sequence: CATGQGAREQYF. The CDR3 nucleotides read TGTGCCACGGGACAGGGGGCGCGTGAGCAGTACTTC. Supplemented by reference TRBV19 and TRBJ2-7, the full variable domain reads DGGITQSPKYLFRKEGQNVTLSCEQNLNHDAMYWYRQDPGQGLRLIYYSQIVNDFQKGDIAEGYSVSREKKESFPLTVTSAQKNPTAFYLCATGQGAREQYFGPGTRLTVT.

The genes are TRBV6-1 and TRBJ1-1; D might be TRBD1 (6 bases). The V end was cut by 6 bases, the J end by 5 bases, with 16 bases between. Germline V lookup: CDR1 MNHNS, CDR2 SASEGT. The CDR3 is made up of 14 amino acids. Here the CDR3 reads CASRALSQGTEAFF. CDR3 bases: TGTGCCAGCAGGGCTTTATCCCAGGGGACTGAAGCTTTCTTT.

This clonotype was counted a single time. This chain joins TRBV5-4 and TRBJ2-7, with D perhaps TRBD2 (6 bases). Germline V gene data show CDR1 as SGHNT and CDR2 as YYREEE (reference sequence). This CDR3 spans 14 amino acids. V dropped 1 base and J dropped 3 bases, with 11 bases sitting between them. In DNA, the CDR3 is TGTGCCAGCAGCTTGTTGCAGGGAGGCTACGAGCAGTACTTC. Amino acid sequence: CASSLLQGGYEQYF. Combining the CDR3 with reference TRBV5-4 and TRBJ2-7 gives the whole variable domain ETGVTQSPTHLIKTRGQQVTLRCSSQSGHNTVSWYQQALGQGPQFIFQYYREEENGRGNFPPRFSGLQFPNYSSELNVNALELDDSALYLCASSLLQGGYEQYFGPGTRLTVT.

This clonotype was seen a few times. The chain combines TRBV2 with TRBJ2-5; the D call may be TRBD1 or TRBD2 (6 bases each). The CDR3 has 17 residues. V was shortened by 5 bases and J by 3 bases, with 22 bases between the two germline ends. Germline assignment: CDR1 SNHLY and CDR2 FYNNEI. The CDR3 bases are TGTGCCAGCAGTTTCACCTTACCGGAGGGGGTCAAAGAGACCCAGTACTTC. It yields the protein CASSFTLPEGVKETQYF.

This clonotype was picked up a small number of times. The chain combines TRBV6-1 with TRBJ2-3; TRBD2 might be the D (5 bases). Per the germline V gene, CDR1 is MNHNS and CDR2 is SASEGT. CDR3 length: 15 residues. Deletions cut 0 bases from V and 2 bases from J, with 9 bases between. The CDR3, as DNA: TGTGCCAGCAGTGAAGCGAGGGTAGACACAGATACGCAGTATTTT. Amino acid sequence: CASSEARVDTDTQYF.

In nucleotides, the CDR3 is TGTGCCATCAGTGAGATAGGGGGCGAGGTCGGGGAGACCCAGTACTTC. Amino acids: CAISEIGGEVGETQYF. This chain connects TRBV10-3 to TRBJ2-5, with 7 bases aligning to TRBD1. The J segment lost 5 bases and the V segment lost 2 bases, leaving 11 bases of the junction unmatched. Germline assignment: CDR1 ENHRY and CDR2 SYGVKD. The CDR3 length is 16 residues.

To note about this clonotype: The junction differs from germline at one of its ends, possibly a read error. The rearrangement uses TRBV19 and TRBJ1-1; the D is unclear. Germline lookup yields CDR1 LNHDA and CDR2 SQIVND (reference sequence). This CDR3 has 13 residues. The CDR3 spells CASSIAVNTQAFF. The CDR3, as DNA: TGCGCCAGTAGTATCGCGGTGAACACTCAAGCTTTCTTT.

The chain is built from TRBV20-1 and TRBJ1-1; 9 positions agree with TRBD1. The trim removed 0 bases at V and 5 bases at J, leaving 4 bases unmatched. The CDR3 runs 14 residues. Germline V gene lookup returns CDR1 DFQATT and CDR2 SNEGSKA (reference sequence). The CDR3 protein is CSARESGQGTEAFF. In DNA, the CDR3 is TGCAGTGCTAGAGAGTCGGGACAGGGTACTGAAGCTTTCTTT.

The rearrangement uses TRBV12-3 or TRBV12-4 and TRBJ1-1; D gene ambiguous. The V and J ends lost 3 bases and 1 base respectively, with 9 bases between them. The length of the CDR3 is 14 residues. This CDR3 reads CASSFLRQNTEAFF. The CDR3 DNA follows: TGTGCCAGCAGTTTCCTAAGACAGAACACTGAAGCTTTCTTT.

The rearrangement links TRBV19 to TRBJ1-5; 7 nucleotides agree with TRBD1. The CDR3 runs 14 residues. Unmatched junction bases numbered 5, after V lost 5 bases and J lost 4 bases. Germline loops: CDR1 LNHDA, CDR2 SQIVND (reference sequence). This CDR3 reads CASSPDRINQPQHF. The CDR3 DNA sequence: TGTGCCAGTAGTCCGGACAGGATAAATCAGCCCCAGCATTTT.

The gene calls are TRBV10-1 and TRBJ2-3; D is possibly TRBD2 (7 bases). Germline V lookup: CDR1 WNHNN, CDR2 SYGVQD (reference sequence). This CDR3 is built from 17 residues. Trimming took 4 bases from V and 2 from J, leaving 19 bases between them. The CDR3 protein is CASSVGGLAATTDTQYF. The CDR3 coding sequence is TGCGCCAGCAGTGTGGGGGGGCTAGCGGCCACCACAGATACGCAGTATTTT.